This entry describes one T cell receptor (beta chain). Compared with germline, one end of the junction differs, possibly owing to a read error. In the original workflow: Amplifying reference gene primers gave estimates of nucleated cell counts. Produced via immunoSEQ multiplex PCR; TCRdb's table is partial and in-frame only. The DNA gave D and trimming, while V, J and clone size come from that table. Among about 190,000 clones listed, over 75% were seen once. The data were obtained in a study of blood T cell repertoires in COVID-19. For the study at large: In each case, the material was cDNA or gDNA derived from T cells, B-cell-depleted T cells, or PBMCs.

The CDR3 has 13 amino acids. Germline lookup yields CDR1 SGHNT and CDR2 YENEEA. The clonotype was recovered from a woman in her forties who had recovered from COVID-19. V usage is TRBV11-3 and J usage is TRBJ2-1; 7 positions match TRBD2. The sequencing sample was made of peripheral blood. CDR3 DNA sequence: TGTGCCAGCAGCTTAGATGGGAGGGAGGGCCCGGTCTTC. It translates to CASSLDGREGPVF.